These T cell receptor beta chains were read from a single sample in a study of shared clonotypes between healthy human individuals. The data were produced by immunoSEQ multiplex PCR, yet TCRdb's version contains in-frame clones alone and is incomplete. The sample consists of 550,000 to 600,000 clones, around 81% of them appearing once. The sequencing input was PBMCs. The receptors originated from a woman aged 35 to 49 in good health. Some clones in this sample may be carry-over from other donors' samples. The CDR3 runs from the conserved cysteine through the conserved F or W. D genes are given only for firm matches. Expanded clones get a size class; other rows say once, few or many, or leave the size out.

CDR3 DNA	CDR3 protein	J gene	clone size	V gene	D gene
TGTGCCAGCTCACCACCTGGGCTGACGAACACTGAAGCTTTCTTT	CASSPPGLTNTEAFF	TRBJ1-1	NA	TRBV18	NA
TGCGCCAGCAGCTTGGGGGACAGGGGGCAAGAGACCCAGTACTTC	CASSLGDRGQETQYF	TRBJ2-5	NA	TRBV5-1	TRBD1
TGTGCCAGCAGTCCACCCCTGGGGGCCAATGAAAAACTGTTTTTT	CASSPPLGANEKLFF	TRBJ1-4	NA	TRBV28	NA
TGTGCCAGCAGCTGGAGGGGGGGTTACGAGCAGTACTTC	CASSWRGGYEQYF	TRBJ2-7	NA	TRBV7-2	NA
TGCGCCAGCAGCCCCCCGCTAGTCAGCACGGATACGCAGTATTTT	CASSPPLVSTDTQYF	TRBJ2-3	NA	TRBV5-1	NA
TGTGCCAGCAGCTTATCGGGAGGGCCTCAAAACATTCAGTACTTC	CASSLSGGPQNIQYF	TRBJ2-4	many	TRBV7-2	TRBD2
TGTGCCAGCAGTGAATGGGGAAGGCGGGAAATATACACCGGGGAGCTGTTTTTT	CASSEWGRREIYTGELFF	TRBJ2-2	NA	TRBV6-1	NA
TGTGCCAGCAGTTTACGACTAGCGGGGACTTACTACGAGCAGTACTTC	CASSLRLAGTYYEQYF	TRBJ2-7	NA	TRBV28	TRBD2
TGTGCCTGGATGGGGACAGGCTCCTACGAGCAGTACTTC	CAWMGTGSYEQYF	TRBJ2-7	NA	TRBV30	TRBD1
TGTGCCAGCAGCTTGGCTAGGACTAGCGGGAGGGCAGAAGAGCAGTTCTTC	CASSLARTSGRAEEQFF	TRBJ2-1	NA	TRBV5-4	TRBD2
TGTGCCAGCAGCCAAAACAGGGGAATTAAATATGGCTACACCTTC	CASSQNRGIKYGYTF	TRBJ1-2	NA	TRBV4-2	TRBD1
TGTGCCAGCAGTCAGGGGGCCACCGGGGAGCTGTTTTTT	CASSQGATGELFF	TRBJ2-2	NA	TRBV6-6	TRBD1
TGTGCCAGCAGCTTAACCGGACAGCCGGTGGACACCATATATTTT	CASSLTGQPVDTIYF	TRBJ1-3	NA	TRBV6-6	NA
TGTGCCAGCAGTGAATTTGGCGTCTATGGCTACACCTTC	CASSEFGVYGYTF	TRBJ1-2	once	TRBV25-1	NA
TGTGCCAGCAGCTTAGAGCTGCGGGAGTCCACCACAGATACGCAGTATTTT	CASSLELRESTTDTQYF	TRBJ2-3	once	TRBV7-8	TRBD2
TGCGCCACTCAAGGGGACAGCTACAATGAGCAGTTCTTC	CATQGDSYNEQFF	TRBJ2-1	NA	TRBV10-2	TRBD1
TGTGCCAGCAGTCCCCTGAGGGGCCCCCGTGAGACCCAGTACTTC	CASSPLRGPRETQYF	TRBJ2-5	NA	TRBV27	NA
TGTGCCAGCAGCCGCCAGCGAGGGTACGAGCAGTACTTC	CASSRQRGYEQYF	TRBJ2-7	NA	TRBV7-3	NA
TGTGCCAGCAGTGGGATTTATAGCAATCAGCCCCAGCATTTT	CASSGIYSNQPQHF	TRBJ1-5	once	TRBV6-1	NA
TGTGCCAGCATGAGGGGGCGGACGGACGGCTACACCTTC	CASMRGRTDGYTF	TRBJ1-2	NA	TRBV2	TRBD1
TGTGCCAGCAGTCGTACAGCGTTCTATGGCTACACCTTC	CASSRTAFYGYTF	TRBJ1-2	NA	TRBV28	NA
TGTGCCAGCAGTTTCGTACAGGGGGGGGGAGGCTACACCTTC	CASSFVQGGGGYTF	TRBJ1-2	NA	TRBV27	TRBD1
TGTGCCATCAGTGGATCCGATACGCAGTATTTT	CAISGSDTQYF	TRBJ2-3	NA	TRBV10-3	NA
TGTGCTAGCAGCTTAGCGTGGGGAGGGGGCCTGGAGACCCAGTACTTC	CASSLAWGGGLETQYF	TRBJ2-5	many	TRBV7-7	NA
TGTGCCAGCAGCTTGGGGGGGGGCGAGCAGTACTTC	CASSLGGGEQYF	TRBJ2-7	NA	TRBV5-4	TRBD2
TGTGCCAGCAGAAAACCGGGACTAGCGATATACAATGAGCAGTTCTTC	CASRKPGLAIYNEQFF	TRBJ2-1	NA	TRBV11-2	TRBD2
TGCGCCAGCAGCCTGACAGGGGAAACCGAAGCTTTCTTT	CASSLTGETEAFF	TRBJ1-1	NA	TRBV5-1	TRBD1
TGTGCCAGCAGTTCCTACTCACAAGGGATGGGCGAGCAGTACTTC	CASSSYSQGMGEQYF	TRBJ2-7	once	TRBV27	NA
TGTGCCAGCAGCCCCGACTACAATGAGCAGTTCTTC	CASSPDYNEQFF	TRBJ2-1	NA	TRBV6-1	NA
TGTGCCAGCAGTCCCCCTTGGGGGACCTACGAGCAGTACTTC	CASSPPWGTYEQYF	TRBJ2-7	NA	TRBV28	NA
TGCGCCAGCAGGGCCGGGCTAGCGGAGACCTACGAGCAGTACTTC	CASRAGLAETYEQYF	TRBJ2-7	NA	TRBV10-1	TRBD2
TGTGCCAGCAGTGAGGCCCGGACTCAAAACATTCAGTACTTC	CASSEARTQNIQYF	TRBJ2-4	NA	TRBV2	NA
TGTGCCAGCAGCTTAGTAGCAGGGTTTGACGAGCAGTACTTC	CASSLVAGFDEQYF	TRBJ2-7	NA	TRBV7-9	NA
TGTGCCAGCGCAGAGCTAGCCAAAAACATTCAGTACTTC	CASAELAKNIQYF	TRBJ2-4	NA	TRBV6-1	NA
TGTGCCAGCAGCTGGTCTCAGGGGTCTGAGCAGTTCTTC	CASSWSQGSEQFF	TRBJ2-1	NA	TRBV7-3	NA
TGTGCCAGCTCACCACCGGGGGGCTCTCCCTATGGCTACACCTTC	CASSPPGGSPYGYTF	TRBJ1-2	NA	TRBV18	NA
TGTGCCAGCAGCTCCCATTTTTCCGGGTCTAGCACAGATACGCAGTATTTT	CASSSHFSGSSTDTQYF	TRBJ2-3	NA	TRBV7-8	NA
TGTGCCAGCAGTTACTGGCGGGGATACAATGAGCAGTTCTTC	CASSYWRGYNEQFF	TRBJ2-1	NA	TRBV6-5	NA
TGCAGCGTTGCCCGGCCTACCGGGGAGCTGTTTTTT	CSVARPTGELFF	TRBJ2-2	NA	TRBV29-1	NA
TGCGCCAGCAGCCTTAGCGGAACTAGGGTTGAGACCCAGTACTTC	CASSLSGTRVETQYF	TRBJ2-5	NA	TRBV5-1	NA
TGCAGCGTCGCTGACACGCGGTTCGTATACAATGAGCAGTTCTTC	CSVADTRFVYNEQFF	TRBJ2-1	NA	TRBV29-1	NA
TGTGCCAGCAGTACCCGGGACACCTCCTACGAGCAGTACTTC	CASSTRDTSYEQYF	TRBJ2-7	NA	TRBV6-5	NA
TGCGCCAGCAGCTTAGGGACTAGCACAGATACGCAGTATTTT	CASSLGTSTDTQYF	TRBJ2-3	NA	TRBV5-1	NA
TGTGCCTGGGCGCAGCGTAAAAATGAGCAGTTCTTC	CAWAQRKNEQFF	TRBJ2-1	NA	TRBV30	NA
TGCGCCAGCAGCGTGCTAGCAGGGTACTCTGGAAACACCATATATTTT	CASSVLAGYSGNTIYF	TRBJ1-3	NA	TRBV5-1	NA
TGTGCCAGCCAACTAGCGGGAGGCACCGGGGAGCTGTTTTTT	CASQLAGGTGELFF	TRBJ2-2	NA	TRBV11-3	TRBD2
TGTGCCAGCAGAACTACAGGGGTCCGGTATGGCTACACCTTC	CASRTTGVRYGYTF	TRBJ1-2	medium-sized	TRBV28	TRBD1
TGTGCCAGCAGCGGACAGGGTCGCTTGGTCTTT	CASSGQGRLVF	TRBJ1-1	NA	TRBV7-3	TRBD1
TGTGCCAGCAGCCTCCGGGACACCAATGAAAAACTGTTTTTT	CASSLRDTNEKLFF	TRBJ1-4	NA	TRBV7-8	NA
TGTGCCAGCCTCAGTACGGGCCTACATGGCTACACCTTC	CASLSTGLHGYTF	TRBJ1-2	NA	TRBV28	NA
TGCGCCAGCAGCCATCTTAGCGGGAGTGATACGCAGTATTTT	CASSHLSGSDTQYF	TRBJ2-3	few	TRBV4-1	TRBD2
TGCAGCGGCCAATTAAGGCGCGGGACGGGTGGGACCGGGGAGCTGTTTTTT	CSGQLRRGTGGTGELFF	TRBJ2-2	once	TRBV29-1	NA
TGCGCCAGCAGCCCGACTAGCGGGAATGGCGAGCAGTACTTC	CASSPTSGNGEQYF	TRBJ2-7	few	TRBV5-1	TRBD2
TGCGCCAGCAGCTTGGTTGGCAGACCGAACACCGGGGAGCTGTTTTTT	CASSLVGRPNTGELFF	TRBJ2-2	NA	TRBV5-1	NA
TGTGCCAGCAGTGAAAGCGTCCAAGAGACCCAGTACTTC	CASSESVQETQYF	TRBJ2-5	NA	TRBV2	NA
TGTGCCGGCAGCTTAGGTCTCGGGACAGGGAACGAGCAGTACTTC	CAGSLGLGTGNEQYF	TRBJ2-7	few	TRBV11-1	TRBD1
TGTGCCAGCACGAAGGCATCCCCCGGCTACGAGCAGTACTTC	CASTKASPGYEQYF	TRBJ2-7	NA	TRBV27	NA
TGTGCCAGCAGCGTAGGGGGACTAGCGGGAGTCCAAAATGAGCAGTTCTTC	CASSVGGLAGVQNEQFF	TRBJ2-1	NA	TRBV9	TRBD2